The next 20 T cell receptor beta chains were all read from a single sample in a study of blood T cell repertoires in COVID-19. TCRdb keeps only in-frame clones here, not all; method: immunoSEQ multiplex PCR. The sample holds 250,000 to 350,000 clones, about 89% seen once. Sample: peripheral blood. These receptor sequences come from a man younger than 40 with acute or convalescent COVID-19.

This chain's CDR3 is CASSGSNSGKLTYEQYF. Written as DNA, the CDR3 is TGTGCCAGCAGTGGATCAAACTCAGGCAAACTTACCTACGAGCAGTACTTC. This chain uses TRBV28 with TRBJ2-7; D uncertain. The CDR3 covers 17 residues. CDR1 is MDHEN, CDR2 SYDVKM, per germline. Trimming took 5 bases from V and 2 from J, leaving 22 bases between them.

The gene calls are TRBV27 and TRBJ2-1; D gene unclear. CDR3 length: 16 amino acids. Germline V CDR1 and CDR2: MNHEY, SMNVEV (reference sequence). V lost 7 bases and J lost 1, with 17 bases in between. CDR3 coding DNA: TGTGCCAGCAAAACTCTCCGTTCCCTATCCTACAATGAGCAGTTCTTC. Amino acids: CASKTLRSLSYNEQFF.

This chain uses TRBV25-1 with TRBJ1-1, with 9 bases that match TRBD1. Losses at the gene ends were 4 bases for V and 7 bases for J; bases not matched to a gene: 13. This CDR3 has 16 amino acids. Germline-derived CDR1 and CDR2 are MGHDK and SYGVNS. CDR3 protein: CASSASGQGINIEAFF. CDR3 nucleotides: TGTGCCAGCAGTGCGTCGGGACAGGGTATCAATATTGAAGCTTTCTTT. Supplemented by reference TRBV25-1 and TRBJ1-1, the full variable domain reads EADIYQTPRYLVIGTGKKITLECSQTMGHDKMYWYQQDPGMELHLIHYSYGVNSTEKGDLSSESTVSRIRTEHFPLTLESARPSHTSQYLCASSASGQGINIEAFFGQGTRLTVV.

The chain has TRBV11-2 and TRBJ1-4, with D tentatively TRBD1 (6 bases). The germline V gene has CDR1 SGHAT and CDR2 FQNNGV. The length of the CDR3 is 16 residues. Between the trimmed V and J ends, which lost 4 bases and 5 bases, there was a span of 17 bases. CDR3 DNA sequence: TGTGCCAGCAGCTCCCTAGGGCGGACAGAGAATGAAAAACTGTTTTTT. Translating it yields CASSSLGRTENEKLFF.

This rearrangement joins TRBV6-5 to TRBJ1-1; no definite D call. The CDR3 is 13 residues long. Germline V lookup: CDR1 MNHEY, CDR2 SVGAGI. V was clipped by 8 bases and J by 0 bases, with 10 bases between them. The CDR3 protein is CASAQYMNTEAFF. The CDR3 nucleotides read TGTGCCAGCGCTCAGTACATGAACACTGAAGCTTTCTTT.

This chain's CDR3 is CASSPQRQREFGTF. CDR3 nucleotide sequence: TGTGCCAGCTCACCACAGAGACAGAGAGAATTTGGCACCTTC. The genes are TRBV18 and TRBJ1-2; the D gene is possibly TRBD1 (5 bases). V gave up 1 base and J gave up 13 bases, with 19 bases separating them. The CDR3 is 14 amino acids. Germline CDR1 is KGHSH and CDR2 is LQKENI.

The table lists this clone with a few counts. The chain combines TRBV5-1 with TRBJ2-5; 9 nucleotides line up with TRBD1. This CDR3 is 15 amino acids long. Germline assignment: CDR1 SGHRS and CDR2 YFSETQ. Unmatched junction bases numbered 10, after V lost 6 bases and J lost 4 bases. CDR3 protein: CASTRDGTGSETQYF. The CDR3 nucleotides read TGCGCCAGCACGCGTGACGGGACAGGGTCAGAGACCCAGTACTTC.

This clone occurred a few times. V and J are TRBV29-1 and TRBJ2-2; 10 nucleotides match TRBD1. Germline-derived CDR1 and CDR2 are SQVTM and ANQGSEA. This CDR3 is built from 13 residues. After removal of 8 bases from V and 8 bases from J, the junction contained 8 bases not matched to a gene. CDR3 bases: TGCAGCTTCCGACAGGGGGCGGGAGGGGAGCTGTTTTTT. Encoded protein: CSFRQGAGGELFF.

The chain joins TRBV15 to TRBJ1-1; D not resolved. V lost 9 bases to trimming and J lost 3 bases, with 14 bases between them. The CDR3 runs 13 residues. In germline, CDR1 is LNHNV, CDR2 YYDKDF (reference sequence). The CDR3 region has the DNA TGTGCCACGAGGCACAACGGCTACACTGAAGCTTTCTTT. It codes for CATRHNGYTEAFF.

The chain links TRBV7-3 to TRBJ2-5; tentative D call: TRBD1 (6 bases). V shed 2 bases and J shed 8 bases, with 18 bases lying between them. This CDR3 has 15 residues. Germline V CDR1 and CDR2: SGHTA, FQGTGA. CDR3 sequence reads: CASSLRGGGANTQYF. CDR3 sequence (DNA): TGTGCCAGCAGCTTACGAGGGGGTGGCGCGAATACCCAGTACTTC.

The chain couples TRBV11-3 to TRBJ1-2; 9 positions match TRBD1. CDR3 length: 14 residues. In germline, CDR1 is SGHNT, CDR2 YENEEA. V lost 3 bases and J lost 8; bases outside the gene matches: 7. Written as DNA, the CDR3 is TGTGCCAGCAGCTTGGGACAGGGAGGTAGGGGCTACACCTTC. Translating gives CASSLGQGGRGYTF.

This chain uses TRBV12-3 or TRBV12-4 with TRBJ1-3; no reliable D call. The CDR3 extends over 12 amino acids. V was trimmed by 7 bases and J by 0 bases, leaving 4 bases between them. The CDR3 is CASTISGNTIYF. Written as DNA, the CDR3 is TGTGCCAGCACCATCTCTGGAAACACCATATATTTT.

The chain is built from TRBV30 and TRBJ1-2; no clear D gene. The CDR3 has 14 residues. V shed 2 bases and J shed 0 bases, with 10 bases lying between them. Germline CDR1 reads GTSNPN; CDR2 reads SVGIG (reference sequence). CDR3 DNA: TGTGCCTGGAGTAGGCAGGCAACTAACTATGGCTACACCTTC. It encodes CAWSRQATNYGYTF.

The gene calls are TRBV5-1 and TRBJ2-3, with 9 bases fitting TRBD2. Germline trimming cut 1 base from V and 3 bases from J; bases unmatched to any gene: 15. The CDR3 loop spans 19 amino acids. Germline values: CDR1 SGHRS, CDR2 YFSETQ. The CDR3 loop is CASSLFRTSEPGGTDTQYF. The CDR3 DNA reads as TGCGCCAGCAGCTTGTTTAGGACTAGCGAACCAGGAGGTACAGATACGCAGTATTTT.

The gene calls are TRBV2 and TRBJ2-5; unclear D gene. The CDR3 contains 11 residues. Per the germline V gene, CDR1 is SNHLY and CDR2 is FYNNEI. V was pared by 7 bases and J by 4 bases, with 7 bases between. CDR3 sequence: CASTYLETQYF. The DNA of the CDR3 is TGTGCCAGCACCTACCTAGAGACCCAGTACTTC.

The chain links TRBV19 to TRBJ2-7, with 7 bases lining up with TRBD1. This CDR3 has 13 residues. The germline CDR1 and CDR2 sequences are LNHDA and SQIVND (reference sequence). V lost 5 bases and J lost 3; bases outside the gene matches: 4. CDR3 nucleotides: TGTGCCAGTAGTGTCACAGGGGACTACGAGCAGTACTTC. It translates to CASSVTGDYEQYF.

This clone has a handful of counts. The chain carries TRBV10-2 and TRBJ1-1; no reliable D call. This CDR3 region has 13 residues. V lost 6 bases and J lost 1, with 9 bases in between. Per germline, CDR1 WSHSY and CDR2 SAAADI. CDR3 bases: TGCGCCAGCAGAGGAGCAACGAACACTGAAGCTTTCTTT. This gives the protein CASRGATNTEAFF.

V and J are TRBV19 and TRBJ1-3, with D unclear. The V gene's germline CDR1 is LNHDA and CDR2 SQIVND (reference sequence). The CDR3 has 15 amino acids. V lost 7 bases, J lost 0 bases, and 13 bases lay in between. The CDR3 DNA sequence: TGTGCCAGTACCCTCCGGGGTAGCTCTGGAAACACCATATATTTT. This sequence encodes CASTLRGSSGNTIYF.

The chain is built from TRBV28 and TRBJ1-2; perhaps TRBD1 as D (5 bases). CDR1 is MDHEN and CDR2 is SYDVKM in the germline V gene. The length of the CDR3 is 13 residues. With 3 bases removed from V and 10 bases from J, the gap between germline ends came to 15 bases. The CDR3 loop is CASSLGLQYIYTF. CDR3 nucleotides: TGTGCCAGCAGTTTGGGACTCCAATACATCTACACCTTC.

The CDR3 bases are TGTGCCACCAGCAGAGAAGGGACAGGTGCCTCTGGAAACACCATATATTTT. Encoded protein: CATSREGTGASGNTIYF. The chain couples TRBV15 to TRBJ1-3; 8 nucleotides match TRBD1. The germline CDR1 and CDR2 sequences are LNHNV and YYDKDF (reference sequence). V lost 0 bases and J lost 0; bases outside the gene matches: 4. This CDR3 comprises 17 residues.